One and the same sample provided the 13 T cell receptor beta chains below, sequenced in a study of T cells in Graves' hyperthyroidism and ophthalmopathy. Authors of the study amplified TCR beta CDR3 regions from RNA transcripts. First-round RT-PCR targeting the TCR CDR3 was performed with the HTBI primer set. TCRdb called the multiplex PCR reads again in MiXCR, with one record for every CDR3 protein. The sample carries about 260,000 distinct CDR3 sequences, 22% recorded once. The source material was blood. These receptors came from a man aged 25-45 years with Graves' ophthalmopathy.

This clonotype was seen a handful of times. The rearrangement links TRBV6-2 or TRBV6-3 to TRBJ2-7; D possibly uses TRBD1 or TRBD2 (6 bases each). The CDR3 is made up of 14 amino acids. Deletions cut 7 bases from V and 5 bases from J, with 18 bases between. Per germline, CDR1 MNHEY and CDR2 SVGEGT. Written as DNA, the CDR3 is TGTGCCAGCACTTTAGGGGGGATGTTCAACGAGCAGTACTTC. The encoded protein is CASTLGGMFNEQYF.

The chain couples TRBV6-5 to TRBJ1-1, with D unresolved. Trimming removed 2 bases at V and 0 bases at J, with 7 bases between. CDR3 size: 14 residues. Per the germline V gene, CDR1 is MNHEY and CDR2 is SVGAGI. The CDR3 protein is CASSYEGLNTEAFF. The CDR3, as DNA: TGTGCCAGCAGTTACGAGGGTCTGAACACTGAAGCTTTCTTT.

Only a few counts were recorded for this clonotype. The chain couples TRBV5-1 to TRBJ1-2, with TRBD1 identical over 8 bases. The CDR3 runs 14 residues. Trimming removed 4 bases from V and 7 bases from J; junction bases left unmatched: 9. Germline values: CDR1 SGHRS, CDR2 YFSETQ. The CDR3 is CASSITGTGRGYTF. CDR3 coding DNA: TGCGCCAGCAGCATCACCGGGACAGGACGTGGCTACACCTTC.

This clonotype was counted at least ten times. The chain is built from TRBV11-2 and TRBJ1-1; D uncertain. The CDR3 loop spans 12 amino acids. The V end was cut by 5 bases, the J end by 2 bases, with 6 bases between. Looked up from germline, CDR1 is SGHAT and CDR2 is FQNNGV. CDR3: CASSNINTEAFF. The CDR3 nucleotides are TGTGCCAGCAGCAATATTAACACTGAAGCTTTCTTT.

The rearrangement uses TRBV27 and TRBJ1-2, with D perhaps TRBD1 (5 bases). Germline-derived CDR1 and CDR2 are MNHEY and SMNVEV (reference sequence). This CDR3 region has 14 residues. V shed 4 bases and J shed 8 bases, with 17 bases lying between them. The CDR3 sequence: CASSSRDLRGGYTF. In nucleotides, the CDR3 is TGTGCCAGCAGTTCCCGGGACCTTAGGGGCGGCTACACCTTC.

The CDR3 DNA sequence: TGTGCCATCAGTGGCGAAACTAGCGGGAGGGCCCATGAGCAGTTCTTC. Protein sequence: CAISGETSGRAHEQFF. The chain links TRBV10-3 to TRBJ2-1, with 13 nucleotides matching TRBD2. V lost 4 bases, J lost 8 bases, and 8 bases stayed unmatched. This CDR3 has 16 amino acids. Germline values: CDR1 ENHRY, CDR2 SYGVKD.

The chain combines TRBV29-1 with TRBJ1-1, with 9 bases aligning to TRBD1. Germline lookup yields CDR1 SQVTM and CDR2 ANQGSEA. The CDR3 length is 13 residues. CDR3 sequence: CSLTGTGITEAFF. DNA for the CDR3: TGCAGTCTTACCGGGACAGGGATCACTGAAGCTTTCTTT.

Many counts were recorded for this clonotype. This chain uses TRBV28 with TRBJ1-2, with 8 bases matching TRBD1. The CDR3 spans 14 residues. After removal of 5 bases from V and 7 bases from J, the junction contained 9 bases not matched to a gene. Germline CDR1 is MDHEN and CDR2 is SYDVKM. The CDR3 loop is CASSLGQGSRGYTF. CDR3 sequence (DNA): TGTGCCAGCAGTCTTGGACAGGGTTCACGTGGCTACACCTTC.

CDR3 bases: TGCAGTGCTAGAGTTTATTCCAGAGCTAGCGAGACTTACGAGCAGTACTTC. Protein: CSARVYSRASETYEQYF. This chain links TRBV20-1 with TRBJ2-7, with D maybe TRBD2 (6 bases). Per germline, CDR1 DFQATT and CDR2 SNEGSKA (reference sequence). The CDR3 sequence is 17 residues long. Trimming removed 1 base at V and 4 bases at J, with 23 bases between.

This CDR3 is CASSLNSGTGDDTDTQYF. The CDR3 DNA reads TGTGCCAGCAGCTTAAACTCTGGGACAGGGGACGACACAGATACGCAGTATTTT. This rearrangement joins TRBV11-3 to TRBJ2-3; TRBD1 matches at 10 bases. Germline loops: CDR1 SGHNT, CDR2 YENEEA. The CDR3 extends over 18 amino acids. Trimming took 2 bases from V and 2 from J; bases not matched to a gene: 10. Complete variable domain (other parts from reference TRBV11-3 and TRBJ2-3): EAGVVQSPRYKIIEKKQPVAFWCNPISGHNTLYWYLQNLGQGPELLIRYENEEAVDDSQLPKDRFSAERLKGVDSTLKIQPAELGDSAVYLCASSLNSGTGDDTDTQYFGPGTRLTVL.

This clonotype was observed at least ten times. This sequence joins TRBV3-1 and TRBJ2-7; maybe TRBD2 (6 bases). This CDR3 has 15 residues. CDR1 is LGHDT, CDR2 YNNKEL, per germline (reference sequence). The V gene lost 4 bases and the J gene lost 1 base, with 14 bases spanning the gap. CDR3 nucleotide sequence: TGTGCCAGCAGCCCGTCTTTCGGGGGTTCCTACGAGCAGTACTTC. It translates to CASSPSFGGSYEQYF.

Comments on this clonotype: A much larger clone sits a single nucleotide away, making a read error possible. J is TRBJ1-1 and V is TRBV6-2 or TRBV6-3, with D unclear. CDR1 MNHEY and CDR2 SVGEGT come from the germline V gene. The CDR3 consists of 13 residues. The CDR3 loop reads CARSWRGNTEAFF. The CDR3 coding sequence is TGTGCCCGCAGTTGGCGGGGGAACACTGAAGCTTTCTTT.

The rearrangement links TRBV25-1 to TRBJ1-3; D is uncertain. V dropped 0 bases and J dropped 7 bases, with 7 bases sitting between them. CDR1 is MGHDK, CDR2 SYGVNS, per germline. There are 13 residues in the CDR3. The CDR3: CASSEYVSNTIYF. For the CDR3, the DNA is TGTGCCAGCAGTGAATACGTTAGCAACACCATATATTTT.